The entry that follows covers one TCR beta chain sequence. In the original workflow: Amplified reference gene primers provided the basis for estimating nucleated cell counts. Measured with immunoSEQ multiplex PCR; TCRdb has only the in-frame clones, and not every one. That table is the source of V, J and clone size, and D and trimming were worked out from the DNA. In the table there are 150,000 to 200,000 clones, 88% of which are singletons. The V and J ends lost 5 bases and 2 bases, in that order; junction bases with no gene match: 9. CDR3 size: 15 residues. CDR1 is SGHRS, CDR2 YFSETQ, per germline. The sample originates from a study of blood T cell repertoires in COVID-19. The wider study: The United States, Italy and Spain supplied acute and convalescent COVID-19 samples. PBMCs, B-cell-depleted T cells, or T cells provided the cDNA or gDNA that made up the material.

Sequencing was carried out using peripheral blood. The receptor was isolated from a man aged 35 to 55 with active or convalescent COVID-19. V is TRBV5-1 and J is TRBJ1-1, with 7 bases matching TRBD1. CDR3 DNA: TGCGCCAGCAGACGTGACGGACAGGTCAACACTGAAGCTTTCTTT. It specifies CASRRDGQVNTEAFF.